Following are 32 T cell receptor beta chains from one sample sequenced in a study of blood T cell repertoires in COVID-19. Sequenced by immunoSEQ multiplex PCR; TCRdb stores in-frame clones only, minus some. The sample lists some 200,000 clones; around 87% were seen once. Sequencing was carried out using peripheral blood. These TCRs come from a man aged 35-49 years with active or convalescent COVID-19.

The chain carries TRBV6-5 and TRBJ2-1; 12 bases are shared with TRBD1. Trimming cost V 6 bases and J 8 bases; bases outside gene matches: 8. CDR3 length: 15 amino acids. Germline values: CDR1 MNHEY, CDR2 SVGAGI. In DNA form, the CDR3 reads TGTGCCAGCAGAAATACCGGGACAGGGGGCTATGAGCAGTTCTTC. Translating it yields CASRNTGTGGYEQFF.

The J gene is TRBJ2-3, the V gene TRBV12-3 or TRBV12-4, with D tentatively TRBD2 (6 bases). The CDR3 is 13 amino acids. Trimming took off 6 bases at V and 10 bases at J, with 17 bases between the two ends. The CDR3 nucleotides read TGTGCCAGCAGGCATGGGGGGAACGGAGCGCAGTATTTT. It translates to CASRHGGNGAQYF.

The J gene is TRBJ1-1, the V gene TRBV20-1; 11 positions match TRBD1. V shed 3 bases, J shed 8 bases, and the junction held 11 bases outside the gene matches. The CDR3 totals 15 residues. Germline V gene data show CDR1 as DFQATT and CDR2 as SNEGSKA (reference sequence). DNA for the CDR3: TGCAGTGCTAGTTATCTCCCGGACAGGGGGCGCGAAGCTTTCTTT. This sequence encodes CSASYLPDRGREAFF.

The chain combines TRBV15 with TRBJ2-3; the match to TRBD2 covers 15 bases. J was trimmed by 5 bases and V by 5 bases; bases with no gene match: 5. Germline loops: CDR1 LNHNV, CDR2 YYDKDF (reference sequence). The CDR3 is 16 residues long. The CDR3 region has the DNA TGTGCCACCAGCTCCGGGACTAGCGGGGGGAGAGATACGCAGTATTTT. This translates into CATSSGTSGGRDTQYF.

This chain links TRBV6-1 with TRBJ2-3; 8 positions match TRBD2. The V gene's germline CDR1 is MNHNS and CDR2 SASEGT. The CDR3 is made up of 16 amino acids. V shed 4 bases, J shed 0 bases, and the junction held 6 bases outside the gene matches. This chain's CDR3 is CASSVSAGGSTDTQYF. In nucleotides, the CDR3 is TGTGCCAGCAGTGTATCTGCGGGGGGTAGCACAGATACGCAGTATTTT.

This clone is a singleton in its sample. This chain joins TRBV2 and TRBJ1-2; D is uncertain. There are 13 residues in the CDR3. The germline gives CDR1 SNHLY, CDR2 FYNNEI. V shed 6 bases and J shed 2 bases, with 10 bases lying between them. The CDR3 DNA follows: TGTGCCAGCAGGGCCCAATTGAACTATGGCTACACCTTC. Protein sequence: CASRAQLNYGYTF.

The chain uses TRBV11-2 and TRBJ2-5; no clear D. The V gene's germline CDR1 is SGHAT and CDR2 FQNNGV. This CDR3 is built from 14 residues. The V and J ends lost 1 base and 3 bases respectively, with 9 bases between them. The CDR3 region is CASSLGWAEETQYF. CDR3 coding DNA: TGTGCCAGCAGCTTAGGGTGGGCAGAAGAGACCCAGTACTTC.

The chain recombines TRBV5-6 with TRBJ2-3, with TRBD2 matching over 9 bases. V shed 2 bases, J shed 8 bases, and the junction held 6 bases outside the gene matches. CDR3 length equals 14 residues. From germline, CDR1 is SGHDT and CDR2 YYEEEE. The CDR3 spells CASSFRSTSGTQYF. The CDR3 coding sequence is TGTGCCAGCAGCTTCAGATCGACTAGCGGTACGCAGTATTTT.

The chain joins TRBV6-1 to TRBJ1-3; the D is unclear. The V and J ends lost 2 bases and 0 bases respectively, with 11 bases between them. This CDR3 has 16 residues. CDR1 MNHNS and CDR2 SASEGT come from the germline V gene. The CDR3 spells CASSEIRWSSGNTIYF. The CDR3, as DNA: TGTGCCAGCAGTGAAATACGATGGAGCTCTGGAAACACCATATATTTT.

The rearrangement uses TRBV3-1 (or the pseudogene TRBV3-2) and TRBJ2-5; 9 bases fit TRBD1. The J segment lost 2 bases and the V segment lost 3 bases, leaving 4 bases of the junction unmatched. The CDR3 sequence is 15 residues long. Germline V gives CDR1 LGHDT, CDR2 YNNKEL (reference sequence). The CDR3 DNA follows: TGTGCCAGCAGCCAGCTAGGGACAGGGCAAGAGACCCAGTACTTC. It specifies CASSQLGTGQETQYF.

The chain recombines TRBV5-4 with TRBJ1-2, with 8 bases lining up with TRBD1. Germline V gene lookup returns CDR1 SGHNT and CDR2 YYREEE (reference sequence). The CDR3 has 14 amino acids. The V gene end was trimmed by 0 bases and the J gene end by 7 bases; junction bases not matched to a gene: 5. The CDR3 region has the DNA TGTGCCAGCAGCTTGGGGACAGGGCAGGCTGGCTACACCTTC. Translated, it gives CASSLGTGQAGYTF.

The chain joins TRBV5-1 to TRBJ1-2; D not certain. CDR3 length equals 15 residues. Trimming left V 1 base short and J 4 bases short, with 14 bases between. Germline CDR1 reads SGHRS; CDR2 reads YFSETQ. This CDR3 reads CASSLRQDYGYGYTF. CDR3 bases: TGCGCCAGCAGCTTGCGGCAGGATTATGGCTATGGCTACACCTTC.

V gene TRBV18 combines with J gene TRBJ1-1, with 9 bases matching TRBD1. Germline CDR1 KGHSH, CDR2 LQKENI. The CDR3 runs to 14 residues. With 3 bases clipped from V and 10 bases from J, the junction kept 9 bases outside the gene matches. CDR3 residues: CASSPRRDRVRAFF. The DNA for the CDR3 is TGTGCCAGCTCACCGCGACGGGACAGGGTGAGAGCTTTCTTT.

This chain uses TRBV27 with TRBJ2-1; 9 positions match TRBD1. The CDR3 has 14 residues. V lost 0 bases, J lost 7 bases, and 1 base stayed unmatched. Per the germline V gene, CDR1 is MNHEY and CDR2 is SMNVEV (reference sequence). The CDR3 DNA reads TGTGCCAGCAGTTTATCAGGGACAGGGAATGAGCAGTTCTTC. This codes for CASSLSGTGNEQFF.

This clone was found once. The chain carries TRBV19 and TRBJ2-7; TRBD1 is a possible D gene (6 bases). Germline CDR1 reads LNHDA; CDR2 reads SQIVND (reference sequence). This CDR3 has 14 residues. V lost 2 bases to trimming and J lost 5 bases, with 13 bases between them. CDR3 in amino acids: CASSINRVENEQYF. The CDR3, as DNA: TGTGCCAGTAGTATAAACAGGGTCGAAAACGAGCAGTACTTC.

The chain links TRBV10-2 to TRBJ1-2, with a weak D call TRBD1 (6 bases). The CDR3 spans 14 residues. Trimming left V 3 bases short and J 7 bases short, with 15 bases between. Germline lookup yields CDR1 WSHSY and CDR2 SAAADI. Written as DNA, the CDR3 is TGCGCCAGCAGTGACCTAGGGGGGGGAATTGGCTACACCTTC. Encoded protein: CASSDLGGGIGYTF.

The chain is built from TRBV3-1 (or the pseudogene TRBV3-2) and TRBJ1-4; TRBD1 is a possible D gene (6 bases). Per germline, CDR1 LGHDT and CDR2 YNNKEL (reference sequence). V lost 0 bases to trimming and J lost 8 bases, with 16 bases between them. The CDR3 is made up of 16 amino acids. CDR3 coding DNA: TGTGCCAGCAGCCAAGAAGGGGGGGCGCGGTCGGAAAAACTGTTTTTT. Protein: CASSQEGGARSEKLFF.

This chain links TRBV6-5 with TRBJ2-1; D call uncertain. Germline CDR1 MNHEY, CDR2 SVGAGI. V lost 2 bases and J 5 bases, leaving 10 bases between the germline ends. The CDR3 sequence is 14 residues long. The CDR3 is CASSYVSFDNEQFF. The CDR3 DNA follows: TGTGCCAGCAGTTACGTCAGTTTTGACAATGAGCAGTTCTTC.

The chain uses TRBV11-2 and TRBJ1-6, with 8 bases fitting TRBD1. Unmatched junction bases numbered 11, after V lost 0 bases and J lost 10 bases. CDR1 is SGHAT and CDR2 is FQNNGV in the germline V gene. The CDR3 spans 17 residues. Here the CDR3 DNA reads TGTGCCAGCAGCTTAGATGCCCGGACAGGGCTGGTGTCACCCCTCCACTTT. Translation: CASSLDARTGLVSPLHF.

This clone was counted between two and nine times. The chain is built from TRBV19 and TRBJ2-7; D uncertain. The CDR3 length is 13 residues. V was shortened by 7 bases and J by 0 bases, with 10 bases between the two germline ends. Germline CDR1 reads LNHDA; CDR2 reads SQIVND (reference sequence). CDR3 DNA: TGTGCCAGTAAGGCAGACACCTCCTACGAGCAGTACTTC. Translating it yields CASKADTSYEQYF. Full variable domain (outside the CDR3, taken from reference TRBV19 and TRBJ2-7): DGGITQSPKYLFRKEGQNVTLSCEQNLNHDAMYWYRQDPGQGLRLIYYSQIVNDFQKGDIAEGYSVSREKKESFPLTVTSAQKNPTAFYLCASKADTSYEQYFGPGTRLTVT.

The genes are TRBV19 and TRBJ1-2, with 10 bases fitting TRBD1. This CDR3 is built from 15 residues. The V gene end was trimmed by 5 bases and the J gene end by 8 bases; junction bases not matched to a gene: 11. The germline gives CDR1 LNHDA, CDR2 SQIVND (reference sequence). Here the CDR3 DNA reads TGTGCCAGTAGTCCTAGGTGGGACAGGGGCCTCGGCTACACCTTC. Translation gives CASSPRWDRGLGYTF.

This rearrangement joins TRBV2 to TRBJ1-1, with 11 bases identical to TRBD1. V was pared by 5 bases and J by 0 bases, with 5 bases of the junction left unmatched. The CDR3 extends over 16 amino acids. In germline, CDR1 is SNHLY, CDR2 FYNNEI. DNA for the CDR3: TGTGCCAGCAGTCCCGGACAGGGGGCGATGAACACTGAAGCTTTCTTT. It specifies CASSPGQGAMNTEAFF.

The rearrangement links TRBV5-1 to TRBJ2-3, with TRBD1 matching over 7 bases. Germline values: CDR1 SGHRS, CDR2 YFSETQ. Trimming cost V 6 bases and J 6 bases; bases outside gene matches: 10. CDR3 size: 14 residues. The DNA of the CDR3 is TGCGCCAGCAAGGTGGGACAGCGAGAGGATACGCAGTATTTT. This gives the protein CASKVGQREDTQYF.

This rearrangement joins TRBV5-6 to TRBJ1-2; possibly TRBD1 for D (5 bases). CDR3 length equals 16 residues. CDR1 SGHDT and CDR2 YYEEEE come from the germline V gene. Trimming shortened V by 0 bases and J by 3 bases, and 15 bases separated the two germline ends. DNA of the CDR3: TGTGCCAGCAGCTTGGGGCAGGGAAATACTTACTATGGCTACACCTTC. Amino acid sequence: CASSLGQGNTYYGYTF.

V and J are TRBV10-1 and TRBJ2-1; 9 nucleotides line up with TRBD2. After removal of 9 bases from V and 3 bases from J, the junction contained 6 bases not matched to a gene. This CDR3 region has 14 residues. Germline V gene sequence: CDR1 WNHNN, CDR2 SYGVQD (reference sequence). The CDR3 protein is CARGGGGVYNEQFF. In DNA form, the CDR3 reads TGCGCCAGAGGTGGCGGGGGGGTCTACAATGAGCAGTTCTTC.

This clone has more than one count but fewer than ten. The CDR3 nucleotides read TGTGCCAGCAGTTCCGGGACTAGCGGGGGACACCAAGAGACCCAGTACTTC. Residues: CASSSGTSGGHQETQYF. The rearrangement uses TRBV5-5 and TRBJ2-5; 14 bases match TRBD2. The CDR3 has 17 residues. Germline lookup yields CDR1 SGHKS and CDR2 YYEKEE (reference sequence). V shed 5 bases and J 0 bases; nucleotides not matched to a gene: 6. The full variable domain, its missing parts supplied by reference TRBV5-5 and TRBJ2-5, is DAGVTQSPTHLIKTRGQQVTLRCSPISGHKSVSWYQQVLGQGPQFIFQYYEKEERGRGNFPDRFSARQFPNYSSELNVNALLLGDSALYLCASSSGTSGGHQETQYFGPGTRLLVL.

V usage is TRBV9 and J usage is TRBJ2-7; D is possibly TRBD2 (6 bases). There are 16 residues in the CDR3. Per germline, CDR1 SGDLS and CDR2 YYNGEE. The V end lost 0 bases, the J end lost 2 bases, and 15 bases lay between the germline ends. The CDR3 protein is CASSVEVSGVPYEQYF. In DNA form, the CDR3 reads TGTGCCAGCAGCGTAGAAGTGTCGGGGGTCCCCTACGAGCAGTACTTC.

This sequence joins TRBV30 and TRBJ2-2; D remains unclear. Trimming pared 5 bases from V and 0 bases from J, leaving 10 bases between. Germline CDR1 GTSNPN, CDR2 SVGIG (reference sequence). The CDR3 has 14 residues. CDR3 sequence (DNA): TGTGCCTGGTCTAATATTCCGAACACCGGGGAGCTGTTTTTT. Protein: CAWSNIPNTGELFF.

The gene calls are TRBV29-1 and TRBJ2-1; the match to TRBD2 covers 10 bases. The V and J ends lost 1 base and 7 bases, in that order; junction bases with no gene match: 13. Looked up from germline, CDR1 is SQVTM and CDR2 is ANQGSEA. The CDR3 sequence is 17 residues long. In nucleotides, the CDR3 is TGCAGCGTTGAAGTGGCTAGCGGGGGACCTCAAGGGAATGAGCAGTTCTTC. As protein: CSVEVASGGPQGNEQFF.

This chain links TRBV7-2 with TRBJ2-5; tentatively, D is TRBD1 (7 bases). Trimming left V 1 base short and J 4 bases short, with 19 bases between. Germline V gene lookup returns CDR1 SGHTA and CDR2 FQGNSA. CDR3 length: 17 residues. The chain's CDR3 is CASSLVGRGVRGETQYF. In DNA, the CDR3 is TGTGCCAGCAGCTTAGTAGGCAGGGGGGTCCGGGGAGAGACCCAGTACTTC.

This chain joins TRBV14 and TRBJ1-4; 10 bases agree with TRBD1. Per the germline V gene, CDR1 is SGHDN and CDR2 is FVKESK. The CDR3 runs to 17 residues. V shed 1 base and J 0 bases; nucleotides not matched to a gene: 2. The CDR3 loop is CASSQGTGGATNEKLFF. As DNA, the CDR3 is TGTGCCAGCAGCCAAGGGACAGGGGGGGCAACTAATGAAAAACTGTTTTTT.

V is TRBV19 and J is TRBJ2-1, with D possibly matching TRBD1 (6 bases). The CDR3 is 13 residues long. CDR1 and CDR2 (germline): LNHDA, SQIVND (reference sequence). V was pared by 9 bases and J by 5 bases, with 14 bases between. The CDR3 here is CASYSDRNNEQFF. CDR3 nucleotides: TGTGCCAGCTACTCGGACAGAAACAATGAGCAGTTCTTC.